This paragraph covers one T cell receptor (beta chain) sequence. What it recognizes is unknown. The data were obtained in a study of shared clonotypes between healthy human individuals. Study observations and caveats: Estimated richness was generally greater in naive than memory subsets.

The CDR3 sequence is 13 residues long. Germline V gene lookup returns CDR1 MDHEN and CDR2 SYDVKM. V lost 6 bases, J lost 4 bases, and 12 bases lay in between. Each cell subset's genomic DNA was divided evenly among several immunoSEQ plates. TCRdb's table, derived via immunoSEQ multiplex PCR, lists solely in-frame clones and lacks some. The sample carries hundreds of thousands of clones, 74% recorded once. Sequenced: memory CD4+ T cells sorted from blood. Subset indicated: CD45RA-negative fraction. V is TRBV28 and J is TRBJ1-1; unclear D gene. This sequence originates from a man under 40 in good health. The CDR3 region has the DNA TGTGCCAGCAGAAGGTTTGGTGGCACTGAAGCTTTCTTT. Translating gives CASRRFGGTEAFF. Filled out from reference TRBV28 and TRBJ1-1, the complete variable domain reads DVKVTQSSRYLVKRTGEKVFLECVQDMDHENMFWYRQDPGLGLRLIYFSYDVKMKEKGDIPEGYSVSREKKERFSLILESASTNQTSMYLCASRRFGGTEAFFGQGTRLTVV.